The source of this TCR beta chain is a study of blood T cell repertoires in COVID-19. This clone was seen once. The CDR3 has 14 amino acids. Germline CDR1 reads SGHRS; CDR2 reads YFSETQ. Trimming shortened V by 2 bases and J by 7 bases, and 13 bases separated the two germline ends. Assay used: immunoSEQ multiplex PCR; TCRdb lists only in-frame clones, some missing. The table lists some 170,000 clones, 75% to 90% of them singletons, with around 7% in the top ten. The chain is built from TRBV5-1 and TRBJ1-5; D perhaps matches TRBD1 (6 bases). This receptor was identified in a woman in her thirties or forties with COVID-19, enrolled during active disease. The source material was peripheral blood. The CDR3 sequence is CASSLQGEGQPQHF. The CDR3 DNA reads TGCGCCAGCAGCTTACAGGGTGAAGGGCAGCCCCAGCATTTT.